This T cell receptor beta chain was captured by sequencing in a study of T cells in Graves' hyperthyroidism and ophthalmopathy. General observations from the study: With a median lead of about 6.9 months before onset, the model predicted ophthalmopathy. Most clonotypes that expanded in the thyroid above 0.001 also showed up in blood.

Diagnosing involved the use of clinical symptoms, serum thyroxine and TRAb, thyroid ultrasound and orbital computed tomography. Regarding this clonotype: The antigen is undetermined.

RNA transcripts gave rise to amplified TCR beta CDR3 regions. First-round RT-PCR targeting the TCR CDR3 was performed with the HTBI primer set. One entry per CDR3 protein results from TCRdb running MiXCR on the multiplex PCR reads. The sample records about 52,000 distinct CDR3 sequences, 48% being singletons. CDR3 length equals 16 residues. The V and J ends lost 1 base and 8 bases, in that order; junction bases with no gene match: 7. The V gene's germline CDR1 is SGHTA and CDR2 FQGNSA. The source is a woman aged 45-60 years with Graves' ophthalmopathy. V gene TRBV7-2 combines with J gene TRBJ2-1, with TRBD2 matching 11 bases. The sample was blood. CDR3 in amino acids: CASSLVFSGGAYEQFF. CDR3 nucleotides: TGTGCCAGCAGCTTAGTGTTTAGCGGGGGGGCATATGAGCAGTTCTTC.